This passage covers 23 T cell receptor beta chains from one sample sequenced in a study of graft-versus-host responses after intestinal transplantation. The table came from immunoSEQ multiplex PCR; TCRdb's copy has only in-frame clones and leaves some out. The table records 100,000 to 110,000 clones, about 88% of them present only once. Antigen specificity for these receptors is unknown. Source: unstimulated CD4+ T cells sorted from spleen or lymph node cells, taken before transplant. The origin of the receptors is a human donor who was the organ donor for an intestinal transplant.

The chain combines TRBV19 with TRBJ2-7; D gene unclear. The V and J ends lost 0 bases and 6 bases respectively, with 12 bases between them. CDR1 is LNHDA and CDR2 is SQIVND in the germline V gene (reference sequence). The CDR3 contains 14 residues. The CDR3 is CASSIDHSTGEQYF. In nucleotides, the CDR3 is TGTGCCAGTAGTATAGATCACTCCACGGGCGAGCAGTACTTC. The variable domain in full, completed from reference TRBV19 and TRBJ2-7, reads DGGITQSPKYLFRKEGQNVTLSCEQNLNHDAMYWYRQDPGQGLRLIYYSQIVNDFQKGDIAEGYSVSREKKESFPLTVTSAQKNPTAFYLCASSIDHSTGEQYFGPGTRLTVT.

The rearrangement links TRBV18 to TRBJ1-1, with D tentatively TRBD1 (6 bases). The CDR3 covers 14 residues. Trimming cost V 6 bases and J 3 bases, with 14 bases left between them. CDR1 and CDR2 (germline): KGHSH, LQKENI. The DNA for the CDR3 is TGTGCCAGCTCCCTTGTACAGGGAGACACTGAAGCTTTCTTT. Residues: CASSLVQGDTEAFF.

This clone has only one observation. This chain links TRBV6-5 with TRBJ1-1; 9 bases fit TRBD1. Germline V lookup: CDR1 MNHEY, CDR2 SVGAGI. Germline trimming cut 6 bases from V and 2 bases from J; bases unmatched to any gene: 1. This CDR3 spans 13 amino acids. The DNA for the CDR3 is TGTGCCAGCAGGGACAGGGGCAACACTGAAGCTTTCTTT. It is translated as CASRDRGNTEAFF.

In its sample, this clone was seen once. The chain uses TRBV10-3 and TRBJ1-2; 7 nucleotides match TRBD1. The CDR3 runs 14 residues. Germline CDR1 reads ENHRY; CDR2 reads SYGVKD. Germline trimming cut 7 bases from V and 6 bases from J; bases unmatched to any gene: 11. The CDR3 DNA reads as TGTGCCATCACTAACGACAGGGAATATGATGGCTACACCTTC. It yields the protein CAITNDREYDGYTF.

J is TRBJ2-7 and V is TRBV18, with 8 bases matching TRBD1. CDR3 length: 14 amino acids. The junction had 9 bases not matched to a gene; V was cut back by 6 bases and J by 5 bases. CDR1 and CDR2 (germline): KGHSH, LQKENI. CDR3 DNA: TGTGCCAGCTCCAACAGGACAGGGCTAAACGAGCAGTACTTC. It specifies CASSNRTGLNEQYF.

This clone has only a few counts. CDR3 in DNA: TGTGCCAGTTCAAGGGATCCGGGGCCGGGGGGATATGGCTACACCTTC. It encodes CASSRDPGPGGYGYTF. The V gene is TRBV19, the J gene TRBJ1-2; weak D call: TRBD1 (5 bases). Trimming removed 8 bases from V and 5 bases from J, with 24 bases in between. This CDR3 is built from 16 residues. CDR1 is LNHDA, CDR2 SQIVND, per germline (reference sequence).

The chain combines TRBV14 with TRBJ2-4; possible D gene TRBD1, 6 bases. The CDR3 loop spans 16 amino acids. CDR1 is SGHDN, CDR2 FVKESK, per germline. V lost 4 bases, J lost 0 bases, and 13 bases lay in between. The CDR3 DNA reads TGTGCCAGCAGCCTACAGGGCCTCTTAGCCAAAAACATTCAGTACTTC. Translating gives CASSLQGLLAKNIQYF.

The V and J genes are TRBV2 and TRBJ1-1, with D possibly being TRBD1 (6 bases). The CDR3 is made up of 13 amino acids. In germline, CDR1 is SNHLY, CDR2 FYNNEI. Trimming took off 6 bases at V and 4 bases at J, with 12 bases between the two ends. CDR3 in DNA: TGTGCCAGCAGCTTCACAGGGACCACTGAAGCTTTCTTT. Translated, it gives CASSFTGTTEAFF.

The table lists this clone with a few counts. V gene TRBV10-3 combines with J gene TRBJ2-7; D ambiguous. Looked up from germline, CDR1 is ENHRY and CDR2 is SYGVKD. The length of the CDR3 is 14 residues. The V end lost 3 bases, the J end lost 6 bases, and 15 bases lay between the germline ends. The CDR3 nucleotides read TGTGCCATCAGTGAACGAGAACCCCTAACCGAGCAGTACTTC. This gives the protein CAISEREPLTEQYF.

V gene TRBV4-1 combines with J gene TRBJ2-5, with 7 bases lining up with TRBD2. There are 16 residues in the CDR3. With V trimmed by 6 bases and J by 4 bases, 14 bases remained unmatched. Germline CDR1 reads MGHRA; CDR2 reads YSYEKL. CDR3 DNA sequence: TGCGCCAGCAGACACTCACTAGGGGAGGGTAGAGAGACCCAGTACTTC. Encoded protein: CASRHSLGEGRETQYF.

The chain uses TRBV5-5 and TRBJ1-3, with unresolved D. Trimming took off 0 bases at V and 1 base at J, with 8 bases between the two ends. CDR3 length: 15 amino acids. Germline V gives CDR1 SGHKS, CDR2 YYEKEE (reference sequence). The CDR3 DNA reads TGTGCCAGCAGCTTGGGACTTTCGTCTGGAAACACCATATATTTT. Its translation is CASSLGLSSGNTIYF.

The rearrangement links TRBV30 to TRBJ1-2; D is perhaps TRBD1 (5 bases). CDR1 is GTSNPN and CDR2 is SVGIG in the germline V gene (reference sequence). The CDR3 contains 15 residues. Trimming shortened V by 0 bases and J by 0 bases, and 11 bases separated the two germline ends. CDR3 region: CAWSVQGLANYGYTF. The CDR3 DNA reads TGTGCCTGGAGTGTTCAGGGCCTAGCTAACTATGGCTACACCTTC.

This clone has ten or more counts. This chain joins TRBV6-1 and TRBJ1-2; D unclear. The ends were cut back, 2 bases at V and 2 bases at J, with 12 bases in the middle. Germline V gene sequence: CDR1 MNHNS, CDR2 SASEGT. The CDR3 consists of 15 residues. The CDR3 region has the DNA TGTGCCAGCAGTGAATCGGTGGCCTCCAACTATGGCTACACCTTC. Its translation: CASSESVASNYGYTF.

This clone was counted a few times. The rearrangement links TRBV30 to TRBJ1-3, with 9 bases identical to TRBD1. The CDR3 runs to 14 residues. The V and J ends lost 3 bases and 2 bases, in that order; junction bases with no gene match: 2. Per the germline V gene, CDR1 is GTSNPN and CDR2 is SVGIG (reference sequence). The CDR3: CAWRNRGPGNTIYF. The CDR3 nucleotides are TGTGCCTGGAGAAACAGGGGGCCTGGAAACACCATATATTTT. The whole variable domain, filled in from reference TRBV30 and TRBJ1-3, reads SQTIHQWPATLVQPVGSPLSLECTVEGTSNPNLYWYRQAAGRGLQLLFYSVGIGQISSEVPQNLSASRPQDRQFILSSKKLLLSDSGFYLCAWRNRGPGNTIYFGEGSWLTVV.

The chain links TRBV5-4 to TRBJ2-1; 12 bases are shared with TRBD2. The J segment lost 0 bases and the V segment lost 2 bases, leaving 9 bases of the junction unmatched. Germline CDR1 is SGHNT and CDR2 is YYREEE (reference sequence). The CDR3 is made up of 19 amino acids. This CDR3 reads CASSLGGLAGLSSYNEQFF. CDR3 in DNA: TGTGCCAGCAGCTTAGGGGGACTAGCGGGTCTGAGCTCCTACAATGAGCAGTTCTTC.

This rearrangement joins TRBV7-3 to TRBJ2-5; the D gene is possibly TRBD2 (7 bases). Trimming took 3 bases from V and 5 from J, leaving 13 bases between them. Germline lookup yields CDR1 SGHTA and CDR2 FQGTGA. The CDR3 is 14 amino acids. Written as DNA, the CDR3 is TGTGCCAGCAGCTTTGGGGGGGGCGCGGAGACCCAGTACTTC. Its protein is CASSFGGGAETQYF. The variable domain in full, with the rest retrieved from reference TRBV7-3 and TRBJ2-5, is GAGVSQTPSNKVTEKGKYVELRCDPISGHTALYWYRQSLGQGPEFLIYFQGTGAADDSGLPNDRFFAVRPEGSVSTLKIQRTERGDSAVYLCASSFGGGAETQYFGPGTRLLVL.

V usage is TRBV5-1 and J usage is TRBJ2-2; D is ambiguous. The CDR3 extends over 15 amino acids. Per the germline V gene, CDR1 is SGHRS and CDR2 is YFSETQ. V was trimmed by 4 bases and J by 5 bases, leaving 15 bases between them. This CDR3 reads CASSRLQEGTGELFF. DNA of the CDR3: TGCGCCAGCAGCCGACTTCAGGAAGGAACCGGGGAGCTGTTTTTT.

The genes are TRBV7-9 and TRBJ1-4; D unclear. Between the trimmed V and J ends, which lost 5 bases and 3 bases, there was a span of 7 bases. This CDR3 has 13 residues. Germline V gene lookup returns CDR1 SEHNR and CDR2 FQNEAQ (reference sequence). The CDR3 spells CASSKSSNEKLFF. As DNA, the CDR3 is TGTGCCAGCAGCAAATCTTCTAATGAAAAACTGTTTTTT.

This sequence joins TRBV6-4 and TRBJ2-1; D tentatively reads TRBD1 or TRBD2 (6 bases each). Germline assignment: CDR1 MRHNA and CDR2 SNTAGT. The length of the CDR3 is 14 residues. V dropped 2 bases and J dropped 2 bases, with 7 bases sitting between them. The CDR3 DNA follows: TGTGCCAGCAGTGACGGGGGGCCCTACAATGAGCAGTTCTTC. This gives the protein CASSDGGPYNEQFF.

The chain couples TRBV19 to TRBJ2-3; D assignment may be TRBD1 or TRBD2 (5 bases each). The germline CDR1 and CDR2 sequences are LNHDA and SQIVND (reference sequence). Between the trimmed V and J ends, which lost 1 base and 5 bases, there was a span of 16 bases. The CDR3 sequence is 16 residues long. The CDR3 protein is CASSIVGRQGEDTQYF. For the CDR3, the DNA is TGTGCCAGTAGTATAGTTGGTCGCCAGGGAGAAGATACGCAGTATTTT.

DNA for the CDR3: TGTGCCAGCTCACCAGACAGGGGTTATGGCTACACCTTC. Amino acid sequence: CASSPDRGYGYTF. The rearrangement links TRBV18 to TRBJ1-2, with 8 bases matching TRBD1. V trimming: 2 bases; J trimming: 5 bases; junction bases outside the gene matches: 1. Germline lookup yields CDR1 KGHSH and CDR2 LQKENI. The CDR3 covers 13 residues.

This chain connects TRBV7-6 to TRBJ1-3; 7 nucleotides match TRBD1. Unmatched junction bases numbered 7, after V lost 2 bases and J lost 3 bases. This CDR3 is 16 amino acids long. Germline V gene data show CDR1 as SGHVS and CDR2 as FNYEAQ. This chain's CDR3 is CASSLFLRDSGNTIYF. CDR3 bases: TGTGCCAGCAGCTTATTCCTCCGGGACAGTGGAAACACCATATATTTT.

The chain uses TRBV7-3 and TRBJ1-5, with no clear D. The CDR3 extends over 13 amino acids. Trimming took 5 bases from V and 6 from J, leaving 11 bases between them. The germline CDR1 and CDR2 sequences are SGHTA and FQGTGA. CDR3 DNA: TGTGCCAGCAGCCCTTCCCCTGGTCAGCCCCAGCATTTT. It codes for CASSPSPGQPQHF.